The next 27 T cell receptor beta chains were all read from a single sample in a study of somatic mutations in cytotoxic T cells in rheumatoid arthritis. Some clones are missing from TCRdb's copy, which holds only in-frame ones; the method was immunoSEQ multiplex PCR. This table holds around 21,000 clones, approximately 80% found once. Sequenced sample: CD8+ T cells sorted from blood. The source of these receptors is an adult with rheumatoid arthritis.

The rearrangement links TRBV2 to TRBJ2-7; 10 positions agree with TRBD2. The ends lost 6 bases at V and 1 base at J; junction bases unmatched: 3. Germline V lookup: CDR1 SNHLY, CDR2 FYNNEI. The CDR3 has 14 amino acids. CDR3 sequence reads: CASRASGGSYEQYF. The CDR3 bases are TGTGCCAGCAGGGCTAGCGGGGGATCCTACGAGCAGTACTTC.

This chain connects TRBV6-6 to TRBJ1-2; D is possibly TRBD1 (5 bases). Germline V gene lookup returns CDR1 MNHNY and CDR2 SVGAGI (reference sequence). The CDR3 loop spans 13 amino acids. Trimming left V 7 bases short and J 8 bases short, with 17 bases between. The CDR3 here is CASTLRAMGGYTF. DNA of the CDR3: TGTGCCAGCACCCTCAGGGCGATGGGGGGCTACACCTTC.

The chain is built from TRBV19 and TRBJ1-1; D call uncertain. Per the germline V gene, CDR1 is LNHDA and CDR2 is SQIVND (reference sequence). V lost 5 bases, J lost 0 bases, and 16 bases lay in between. The CDR3 is 16 residues long. The CDR3 nucleotides read TGTGCCAGTAGTTCTCCCCGGACGGCTTTGAACACTGAAGCTTTCTTT. This encodes CASSSPRTALNTEAFF.

CDR3 amino acids: CASGDRVPQYF. CDR3 coding DNA: TGCGCCAGCGGGGACAGGGTACCCCAGTACTTC. This sequence joins TRBV5-1 and TRBJ2-5; 9 nucleotides match TRBD1. V shed 7 bases, J shed 9 bases, and the junction held 4 bases outside the gene matches. The length of the CDR3 is 11 residues. Per germline, CDR1 SGHRS and CDR2 YFSETQ.

The V and J genes are TRBV5-5 and TRBJ1-2, with D possibly matching TRBD1 (5 bases). Trimming removed 1 base from V and 6 bases from J, with 16 bases in between. CDR1 and CDR2 from the germline V gene are SGHKS and YYEKEE (reference sequence). There are 15 residues in the CDR3. For the CDR3, the DNA is TGTGCCAGCAGCTTGTCCGGGACGGTACACAATGGCTACACCTTC. Residues: CASSLSGTVHNGYTF. The full variable domain, its missing parts supplied by reference TRBV5-5 and TRBJ1-2, is DAGVTQSPTHLIKTRGQQVTLRCSPISGHKSVSWYQQVLGQGPQFIFQYYEKEERGRGNFPDRFSARQFPNYSSELNVNALLLGDSALYLCASSLSGTVHNGYTFGSGTRLTVV.

This rearrangement joins TRBV27 to TRBJ2-7; D possibly corresponds to TRBD2 (6 bases). Germline CDR1 is MNHEY and CDR2 is SMNVEV (reference sequence). The CDR3 runs to 14 residues. Trimming removed 3 bases from V and 6 bases from J, with 15 bases in between. The CDR3 nucleotides are TGTGCCAGCAGTTTCGGGGGATTGGCAAGCGAGCAGTACTTC. This gives the protein CASSFGGLASEQYF.

The V and J genes are TRBV25-1 and TRBJ1-5; TRBD1 aligns across 7 bases. V trimming: 4 bases; J trimming: 1 base; junction bases outside the gene matches: 1. The CDR3 has 14 residues. Per germline, CDR1 MGHDK and CDR2 SYGVNS. CDR3 sequence reads: CASSVRGSNQPQHF. The CDR3, as DNA: TGTGCCAGCAGTGTCAGGGGGAGCAATCAGCCCCAGCATTTT.

The chain has TRBV27 and TRBJ2-7, with TRBD2 as a possible D gene (6 bases). The CDR3 is 14 residues long. Per germline, CDR1 MNHEY and CDR2 SMNVEV (reference sequence). V lost 2 bases and J 7 bases, leaving 15 bases between the germline ends. The CDR3 spells CASSLRSGLREQYF. The DNA of the CDR3 is TGTGCCAGCAGTTTACGTAGCGGATTACGGGAGCAGTACTTC.

This clone has a single count. The chain uses TRBV11-1 and TRBJ2-7, with D hard to call. Trimming cost V 2 bases and J 4 bases, with 6 bases left between them. The length of the CDR3 is 12 residues. Germline CDR1 SGHAT, CDR2 FQDESV (reference sequence). CDR3 residues: CASSLLGYEQYF. CDR3 DNA sequence: TGTGCCAGCAGCTTATTGGGGTACGAGCAGTACTTC. Combining the CDR3 with reference TRBV11-1 and TRBJ2-7 gives the whole variable domain EAEVAQSPRYKITEKSQAVAFWCDPISGHATLYWYRQILGQGPELLVQFQDESVVDDSQLPKDRFSAERLKGVDSTLKIQPAELGDSAMYLCASSLLGYEQYFGPGTRLTVT.

The V and J genes are TRBV9 and TRBJ2-3; unclear D gene. CDR1 is SGDLS and CDR2 is YYNGEE in the germline V gene. This CDR3 is built from 15 residues. V gave up 0 bases and J gave up 2 bases, with 10 bases separating them. CDR3 residues: CASSVEAGSTDTQYF. CDR3 bases: TGTGCCAGCAGCGTAGAGGCAGGCTCCACAGATACGCAGTATTTT.

The rearrangement joins TRBV19 to TRBJ2-7; 8 bases align to TRBD2. Trimming cost V 5 bases and J 4 bases; bases outside gene matches: 7. The CDR3 has 14 amino acids. Germline CDR1 LNHDA, CDR2 SQIVND (reference sequence). Here the CDR3 DNA reads TGTGCCAGTAGTTCAGCGGGAGTACCTTACGAGCAGTACTTC. Translating it yields CASSSAGVPYEQYF.

This clone was counted only a few times. The chain couples TRBV7-9 to TRBJ1-1, with TRBD1 identical over 10 bases. Per the germline V gene, CDR1 is SEHNR and CDR2 is FQNEAQ (reference sequence). The trim removed 7 bases at V and 7 bases at J, leaving 15 bases unmatched. This CDR3 is built from 16 residues. The CDR3 region has the DNA TGTGCCAGCACCCTCTGGACAGGGGGATCGGGAAATGAAGCTTTCTTT. The encoded protein is CASTLWTGGSGNEAFF.

The chain has TRBV14 and TRBJ2-3; 10 nucleotides match TRBD2. The CDR3 is made up of 19 amino acids. V lost 0 bases to trimming and J lost 0 bases; unmatched junction nucleotides: 9. Germline values: CDR1 SGHDN, CDR2 FVKESK. The CDR3 here is CASSQELAGTTVSTDTQYF. The CDR3 coding sequence is TGTGCCAGCAGCCAAGAACTAGCGGGGACGACAGTGAGCACAGATACGCAGTATTTT.

This chain uses TRBV11-2 with TRBJ2-7, with D maybe TRBD2 (6 bases). The CDR3 loop spans 16 amino acids. In germline, CDR1 is SGHAT, CDR2 FQNNGV. Trimming left V 5 bases short and J 3 bases short, with 20 bases between. The CDR3 reads CASSQAGLQYFYEQYF. The DNA of the CDR3 is TGTGCCAGCAGCCAAGCCGGACTACAGTACTTCTACGAGCAGTACTTC.

The J gene is TRBJ1-6, the V gene TRBV4-3; D is uncertain. The CDR3 extends over 15 amino acids. The V end was cut by 4 bases, the J end by 6 bases, with 13 bases between. Germline V gene lookup returns CDR1 LGHNA and CDR2 YSLEER. The CDR3 DNA reads as TGCGCCAGCAGCCCCCGGGCAGGTGGTAATTCACCCCTCCACTTT. Translating it yields CASSPRAGGNSPLHF.

This clone is classed as medium-sized. V usage is TRBV7-9 and J usage is TRBJ2-7; weak D call: TRBD2 (6 bases). V lost 3 bases to trimming and J lost 3 bases, with 21 bases between them. This CDR3 has 17 residues. CDR1 is SEHNR and CDR2 is FQNEAQ in the germline V gene (reference sequence). This CDR3 is CASSFVIGGFRDYEQYF. The CDR3 DNA is TGTGCCAGCAGCTTTGTAATCGGAGGGTTTAGAGACTACGAGCAGTACTTC.

The J gene is TRBJ1-2, the V gene TRBV4-1; D is unresolved. CDR3 length: 16 residues. Deletions cut 0 bases from V and 7 bases from J, with 18 bases between. The V gene's germline CDR1 is MGHRA and CDR2 YSYEKL. The CDR3 protein is CASSQDLFRPFLGYTF. CDR3 sequence (DNA): TGCGCCAGCAGCCAAGATCTTTTCCGGCCCTTTCTTGGCTACACCTTC.

V and J are TRBV7-9 and TRBJ2-5; no reliable D call. Germline values: CDR1 SEHNR, CDR2 FQNEAQ (reference sequence). This CDR3 has 14 amino acids. Trimming took off 2 bases at V and 0 bases at J, with 7 bases between the two ends. CDR3 loop: CASSLRGDQETQYF. The CDR3, as DNA: TGTGCCAGCAGCTTACGCGGCGACCAAGAGACCCAGTACTTC.

This chain uses TRBV5-5 with TRBJ1-1; 10 bases are a match to TRBD1. This CDR3 is built from 13 residues. V was pared by 2 bases and J by 11 bases, with 6 bases of the junction left unmatched. Germline values: CDR1 SGHKS, CDR2 YYEKEE (reference sequence). The CDR3 nucleotides read TGTGCCAGCAGCTTTAGGACAGGGGGACTGGCTTTCTTT. Residues: CASSFRTGGLAFF.

V and J are TRBV9 and TRBJ2-5, with 7 bases matching TRBD1. The J call may be wrong; the DNA end is better matched by TRBJ2-7. The CDR3 contains 14 residues. Germline V CDR1 and CDR2: SGDLS, YYNGEE. In DNA, the CDR3 is TGTGCCAGCAGCGTAAGCTACAGGGGCCACGAGCAGTACTTC. Protein product: CASSVSYRGHEQYF.

The rearrangement uses TRBV27 and TRBJ2-3, with unresolved D. Between the trimmed V and J ends, which lost 5 bases and 7 bases, there was a span of 22 bases. Germline values: CDR1 MNHEY, CDR2 SMNVEV (reference sequence). CDR3 length equals 16 residues. This CDR3 is CASSRPGSGLGYTQYF. Here the CDR3 DNA reads TGTGCCAGCAGTCGACCCGGGTCAGGCCTCGGGTATACGCAGTATTTT.

This clone occurred once. The chain links TRBV29-1 to TRBJ1-1, with 11 bases lining up with TRBD1. The CDR3 loop spans 16 amino acids. V was pared by 2 bases and J by 0 bases, with 5 bases of the junction left unmatched. CDR1 is SQVTM and CDR2 is ANQGSEA in the germline V gene. The CDR3 region has the DNA TGCAGCGTTGAATGGGGGACAGGGGGGATGAACACTGAAGCTTTCTTT. As protein: CSVEWGTGGMNTEAFF.

The V call is TRBV7-2, the J call TRBJ2-6, with unresolved D. V dropped 2 bases and J dropped 4 bases, with 15 bases sitting between them. Germline V lookup: CDR1 SGHTA, CDR2 FQGNSA. CDR3 size: 17 residues. The CDR3 region has the DNA TGTGCCAGCAGCTTATCCCCGGGCCGAGGAGGGGCCAACGTCCTGACTTTC. Its translation: CASSLSPGRGGANVLTF.

The table lists this clone with a count of one. The V gene is TRBV10-3, the J gene TRBJ2-3; tentatively, D is TRBD2 (6 bases). The germline gives CDR1 ENHRY, CDR2 SYGVKD. CDR3 length: 15 residues. Trimming shortened V by 4 bases and J by 0 bases, and 11 bases separated the two germline ends. CDR3 sequence reads: CAISVLATSTDTQYF. CDR3 in DNA: TGTGCCATCAGTGTCCTAGCGACTAGCACAGATACGCAGTATTTT.

CDR3 sequence reads: CASTHLGEKLFF. CDR3 coding DNA: TGTGCCAGTACCCACCTTGGGGAAAAACTGTTTTTT. The chain combines TRBV19 with TRBJ1-4; no clear D. Germline values: CDR1 LNHDA, CDR2 SQIVND (reference sequence). The CDR3 is 12 amino acids. The V gene lost 7 bases and the J gene lost 8 bases, with 11 bases spanning the gap.

The chain is built from TRBV6-5 and TRBJ2-7; D gene ambiguous. The CDR3 spans 13 residues. Trimming took 2 bases from V and 0 from J, leaving 5 bases between them. Per the germline V gene, CDR1 is MNHEY and CDR2 is SVGAGI. CDR3 coding DNA: TGTGCCAGCAGTTACCAGCCCTCCTACGAGCAGTACTTC. Translating gives CASSYQPSYEQYF.

This sequence joins TRBV29-1 and TRBJ2-3; 11 nucleotides line up with TRBD2. V was clipped by 7 bases and J by 4 bases; unmatched bases: 13. The CDR3 is 16 residues long. Germline CDR1 and CDR2: SQVTM and ANQGSEA. Here the CDR3 DNA reads TGCAGCGCCCGGGGGGTAGCGGGGGGGCCGGCAGATACGCAGTATTTT. Translation: CSARGVAGGPADTQYF.